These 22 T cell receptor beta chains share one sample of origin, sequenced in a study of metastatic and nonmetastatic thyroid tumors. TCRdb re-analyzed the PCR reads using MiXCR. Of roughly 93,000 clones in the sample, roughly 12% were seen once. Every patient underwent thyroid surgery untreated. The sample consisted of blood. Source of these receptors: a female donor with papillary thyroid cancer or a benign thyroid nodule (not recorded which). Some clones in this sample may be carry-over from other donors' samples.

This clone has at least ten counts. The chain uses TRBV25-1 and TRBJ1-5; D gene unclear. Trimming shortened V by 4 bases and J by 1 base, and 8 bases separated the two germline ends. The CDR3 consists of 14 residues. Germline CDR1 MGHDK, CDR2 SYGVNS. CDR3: CASSGPESNQPQHF. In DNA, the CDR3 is TGTGCCAGCAGTGGCCCGGAGAGCAATCAGCCCCAGCATTTT.

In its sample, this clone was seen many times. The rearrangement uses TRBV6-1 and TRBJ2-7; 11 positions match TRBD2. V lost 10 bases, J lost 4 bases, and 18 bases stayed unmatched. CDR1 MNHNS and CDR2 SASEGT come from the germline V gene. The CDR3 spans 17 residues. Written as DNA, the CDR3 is TGTGCCAACAAAACCATCGGGGGGGGACTAGCGGAGTACGAGCAGTACTTC. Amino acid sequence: CANKTIGGGLAEYEQYF.

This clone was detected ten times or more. CDR3: CATSDTGTGYGYTF. As DNA, the CDR3 is TGTGCCACCAGTGATACCGGGACAGGCTATGGCTACACCTTC. The rearrangement uses TRBV24-1 and TRBJ1-2; 8 positions match TRBD1. The CDR3 has 14 amino acids. J lost 4 bases, V lost 3 bases, and 3 bases had no gene match. Looked up from germline, CDR1 is KGHDR and CDR2 is SFDVKD.

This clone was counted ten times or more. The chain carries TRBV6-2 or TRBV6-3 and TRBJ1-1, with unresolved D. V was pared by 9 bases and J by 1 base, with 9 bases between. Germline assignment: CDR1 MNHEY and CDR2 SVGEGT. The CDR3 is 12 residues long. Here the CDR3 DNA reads TGTGCCAGTAGCATCGAGAACACTGAAGCTTTCTTT. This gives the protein CASSIENTEAFF.

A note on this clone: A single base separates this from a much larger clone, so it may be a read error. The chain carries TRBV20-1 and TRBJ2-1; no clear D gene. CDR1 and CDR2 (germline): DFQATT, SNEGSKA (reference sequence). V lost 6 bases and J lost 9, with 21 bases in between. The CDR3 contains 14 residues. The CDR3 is CSATVSHDLGEQFF. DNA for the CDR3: TGCAGTGCCACCGTATCCCATGACTTGGGTGAGCAGTTCTTC.

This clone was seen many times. CDR3 nucleotide sequence: TGTGCCAGCAGCCAAGTGTCATCAGCATTATACAATGAGCAGTTCTTC. This encodes CASSQVSSALYNEQFF. V gene TRBV3-1 combines with J gene TRBJ2-1; D remains unclear. V dropped 1 base and J dropped 4 bases, with 14 bases sitting between them. The CDR3 loop spans 16 amino acids. Germline V gene lookup returns CDR1 LGHDT and CDR2 YNNKEL (reference sequence).

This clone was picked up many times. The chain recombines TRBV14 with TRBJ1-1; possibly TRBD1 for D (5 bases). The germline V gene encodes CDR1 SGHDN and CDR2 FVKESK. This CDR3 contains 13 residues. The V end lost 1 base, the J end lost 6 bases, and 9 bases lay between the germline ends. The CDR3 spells CASSQGRVAEAFF. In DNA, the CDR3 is TGTGCCAGCAGCCAAGGCAGGGTCGCTGAAGCTTTCTTT.

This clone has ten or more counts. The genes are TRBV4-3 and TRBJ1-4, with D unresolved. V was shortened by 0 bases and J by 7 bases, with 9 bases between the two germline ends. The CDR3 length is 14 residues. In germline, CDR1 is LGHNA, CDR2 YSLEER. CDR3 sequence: CASSQEGLVEKLFF. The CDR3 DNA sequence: TGCGCCAGCAGCCAAGAAGGGTTGGTTGAAAAACTGTTTTTT.

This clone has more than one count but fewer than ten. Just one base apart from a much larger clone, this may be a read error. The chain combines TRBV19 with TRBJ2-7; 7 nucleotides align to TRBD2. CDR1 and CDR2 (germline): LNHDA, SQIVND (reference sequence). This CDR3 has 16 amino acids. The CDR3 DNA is TGTACCAGTAGTACCCTCTTAGCGGGCTCTCCTTACGAGCAGTACTTC. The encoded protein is CTSSTLLAGSPYEQYF.

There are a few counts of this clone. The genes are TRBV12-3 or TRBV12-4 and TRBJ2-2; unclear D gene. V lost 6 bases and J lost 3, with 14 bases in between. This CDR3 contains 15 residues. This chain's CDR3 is CASSPTCVYTGELFF. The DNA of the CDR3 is TGTGCCAGCAGCCCGACATGTGTGTACACCGGGGAGCTGTTTTTT.

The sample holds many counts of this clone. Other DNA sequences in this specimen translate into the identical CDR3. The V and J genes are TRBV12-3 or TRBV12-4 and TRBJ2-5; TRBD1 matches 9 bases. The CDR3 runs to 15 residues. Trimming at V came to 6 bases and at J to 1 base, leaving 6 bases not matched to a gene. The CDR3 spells CASSWDRASQETQYF. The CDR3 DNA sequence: TGTGCCAGCAGCTGGGACAGGGCTTCCCAAGAGACCCAGTACTTC.

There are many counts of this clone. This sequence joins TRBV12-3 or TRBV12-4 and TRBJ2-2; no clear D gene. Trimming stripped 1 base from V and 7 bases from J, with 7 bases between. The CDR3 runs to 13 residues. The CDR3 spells CASSLGAGGELFF. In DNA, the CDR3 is TGTGCCAGCAGTTTAGGGGCAGGCGGGGAGCTGTTTTTT.

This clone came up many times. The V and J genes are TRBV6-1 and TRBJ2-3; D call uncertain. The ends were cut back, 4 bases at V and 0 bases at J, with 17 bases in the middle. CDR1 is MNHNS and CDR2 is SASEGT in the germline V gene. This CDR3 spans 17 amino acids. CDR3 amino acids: CASSGSRQRPSTDTQYF. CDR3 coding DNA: TGTGCCAGCAGTGGATCGAGGCAAAGACCTAGCACAGATACGCAGTATTTT.

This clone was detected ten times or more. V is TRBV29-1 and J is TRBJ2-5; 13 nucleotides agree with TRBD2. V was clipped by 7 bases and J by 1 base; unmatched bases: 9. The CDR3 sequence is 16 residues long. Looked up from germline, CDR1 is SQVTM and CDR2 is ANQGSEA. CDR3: CSALGGTSGIQETQYF. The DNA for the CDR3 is TGCAGCGCCCTCGGGGGGACTAGCGGGATCCAAGAGACCCAGTACTTC. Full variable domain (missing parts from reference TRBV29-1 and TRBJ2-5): SAVISQKPSRDICQRGTSLTIQCQVDSQVTMMFWYRQQPGQSLTLIATANQGSEATYESGFVIDKFPISRPNLTFSTLTVSNMSPEDSSIYLCSALGGTSGIQETQYFGPGTRLLVL.

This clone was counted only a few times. CDR3 sequence reads: CASSSATGWNTEAFF. The CDR3 region has the DNA TGTGCCAGCAGTTCCGCGACAGGGTGGAACACTGAAGCTTTCTTT. The chain uses TRBV25-1 and TRBJ1-1, with TRBD1 identical over 7 bases. With V trimmed by 5 bases and J by 1 base, 7 bases remained unmatched. This CDR3 comprises 15 residues. Germline V gene sequence: CDR1 MGHDK, CDR2 SYGVNS.

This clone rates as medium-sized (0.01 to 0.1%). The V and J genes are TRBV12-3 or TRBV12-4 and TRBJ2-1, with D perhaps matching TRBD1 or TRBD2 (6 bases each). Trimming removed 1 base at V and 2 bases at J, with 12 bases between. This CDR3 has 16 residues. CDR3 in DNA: TGTGCCAGCAGTTTAGGGGGGGCCCTACCCTACAATGAGCAGTTCTTC. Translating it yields CASSLGGALPYNEQFF.

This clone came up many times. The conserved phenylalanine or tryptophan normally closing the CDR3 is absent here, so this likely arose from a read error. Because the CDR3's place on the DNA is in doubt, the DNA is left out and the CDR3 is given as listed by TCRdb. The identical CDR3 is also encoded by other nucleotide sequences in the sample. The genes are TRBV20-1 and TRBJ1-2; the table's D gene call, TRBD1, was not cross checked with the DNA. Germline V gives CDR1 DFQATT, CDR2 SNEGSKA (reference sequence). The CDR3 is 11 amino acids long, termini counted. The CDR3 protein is CSASPRDPFRS.

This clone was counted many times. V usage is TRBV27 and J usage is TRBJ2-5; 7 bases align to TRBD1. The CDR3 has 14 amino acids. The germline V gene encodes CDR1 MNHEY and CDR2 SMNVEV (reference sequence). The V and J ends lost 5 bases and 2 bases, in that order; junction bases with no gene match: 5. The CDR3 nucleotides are TGTGCCAGCAGTGTTCAGGGACAGCAAGAGACCCAGTACTTC. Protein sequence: CASSVQGQQETQYF.

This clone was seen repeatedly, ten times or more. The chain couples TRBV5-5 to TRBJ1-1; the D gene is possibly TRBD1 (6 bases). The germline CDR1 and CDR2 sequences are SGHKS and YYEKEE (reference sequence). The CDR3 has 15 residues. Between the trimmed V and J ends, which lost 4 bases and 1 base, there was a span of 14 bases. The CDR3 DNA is TGTGCCAGCAGCCCACCGGGGGGCTCGAACACTGAAGCTTTCTTT. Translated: CASSPPGGSNTEAFF. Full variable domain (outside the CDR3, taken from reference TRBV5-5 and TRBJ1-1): DAGVTQSPTHLIKTRGQQVTLRCSPISGHKSVSWYQQVLGQGPQFIFQYYEKEERGRGNFPDRFSARQFPNYSSELNVNALLLGDSALYLCASSPPGGSNTEAFFGQGTRLTVV.

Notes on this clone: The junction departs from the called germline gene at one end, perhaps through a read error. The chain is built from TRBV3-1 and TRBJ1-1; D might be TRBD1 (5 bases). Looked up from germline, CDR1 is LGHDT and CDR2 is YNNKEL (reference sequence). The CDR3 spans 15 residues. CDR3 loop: CASSQESGGGTEVFF. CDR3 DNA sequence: TGTGCCAGCAGCCAAGAATCCGGGGGTGGCACTGAAGTTTTCTTT.

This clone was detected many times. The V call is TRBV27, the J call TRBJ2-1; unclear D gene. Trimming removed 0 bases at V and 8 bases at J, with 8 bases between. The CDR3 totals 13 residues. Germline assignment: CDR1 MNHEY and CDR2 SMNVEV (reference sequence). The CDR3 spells CASSLSGIYEQFF. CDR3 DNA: TGTGCCAGCAGTTTATCAGGGATCTATGAGCAGTTCTTC.

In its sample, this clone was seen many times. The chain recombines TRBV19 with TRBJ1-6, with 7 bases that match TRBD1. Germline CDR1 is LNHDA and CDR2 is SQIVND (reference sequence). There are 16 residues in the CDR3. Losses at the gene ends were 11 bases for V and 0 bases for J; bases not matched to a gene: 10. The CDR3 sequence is CACRLDRSSYNSPLHF. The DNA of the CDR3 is TGTGCCTGCAGATTGGACAGGAGCTCCTATAATTCACCCCTCCACTTT.